The clone carrying this TCR beta chain has a handful of counts. The antigen remains undetermined. The method was immunoSEQ multiplex PCR; TCRdb's version includes in-frame clones alone and lacks a portion of them. The repertoire includes approximately 7,800 clones, roughly 27% of them detected once, and 5% to 6.5% sits in the top ten. This sample stems from a study of sequential checkpoint blockade in melanoma. Turning to the study itself: DNA from 91 pretreatment tumor samples underwent TCRβ immunosequencing. Study outcomes and limitations: Mutational load did not correlate with tumor T-cell fraction or clonality.

Treatment here: randomized to nivolumab then ipilimumab (arm A) or the reverse (arm B). This TCR was sampled from a human donor with melanoma. The input for sequencing was tumor tissue (inferred from file names), taken from a patient given nivolumab and ipilimumab in sequence.

In DNA form, the CDR3 reads TGTGCCTGGGGGGGGGACAGGGTGAACACTGAAGCTTTCTTT. It encodes CAWGGDRVNTEAFF. The V call is TRBV30, the J call TRBJ1-1; TRBD1 agrees at 9 bases. This CDR3 region has 14 residues. CDR1 and CDR2 (germline): GTSNPN, SVGIG (reference sequence). Unmatched junction bases numbered 4, after V lost 5 bases and J lost 0 bases. Drawing the rest from reference TRBV30 and TRBJ1-1, the complete variable domain is SQTIHQWPATLVQPVGSPLSLECTVEGTSNPNLYWYRQAAGRGLQLLFYSVGIGQISSEVPQNLSASRPQDRQFILSSKKLLLSDSGFYLCAWGGDRVNTEAFFGQGTRLTVV.